The clone carrying this TCR beta chain was observed a single time. This sample was taken from a study of blood T cell repertoires in COVID-19. Repertoires were generated with immunoSEQ multiplex PCR, while TCRdb's copy carries only in-frame clones and drops some. The sample has about 270,000 clones; roughly 86% are singletons. Looked up from germline, CDR1 is MGHDK and CDR2 is SYGVNS. The CDR3 sequence is 16 residues long. Germline trimming cut 6 bases from V and 1 base from J; bases unmatched to any gene: 8. This chain joins TRBV25-1 and TRBJ2-4, with 8 bases identical to TRBD1. The TCR was taken from a woman aged 18-35 years who had recovered from COVID-19. Sequencing was performed on PBMCs or T cells enriched from blood (not recorded which). Here the CDR3 reads CASSDDRGTAKNIQYF. The CDR3 DNA follows: TGTGCCAGCAGCGATGACAGGGGTACGGCCAAAAACATTCAGTACTTC.